These T cell receptor beta chains were read from a single sample in a study of beta chain features in type 1 diabetes. Data came from immunoSEQ multiplex PCR; TCRdb stores just in-frame clones and leaves some out. The table records under 300,000 clones, around 7.3% of them present only once. The sequencing input was central memory CD4+ T cells from blood. Receptors originate from a woman under 30 in good health. Each CDR3 is given with its conserved first and last residue. The D gene is left open where the match is weak. Expanded clones get a size class; other rows say once, few or many, or leave the size out.

V	J	size	D	CDR3	DNA
TRBV28	TRBJ1-5	many	TRBD1	CASRSSDRANQPQHF	TGTGCCAGCAGATCATCGGACAGGGCGAATCAGCCCCAGCATTTT
TRBV7-2	TRBJ1-3	-	-	CASSLTSPGTTGNTIYF	TGTGCCAGCAGCTTAACGTCTCCCGGGACAACTGGAAACACCATATATTTT
TRBV2	TRBJ2-5	few	-	CASSVGGATETQYF	TGTGCCAGCAGTGTAGGAGGGGCAACAGAGACCCAGTACTTC
TRBV7-8	TRBJ1-2	-	TRBD1	CASSLGASQGLYGYTF	TGTGCCAGCAGCTTAGGAGCGTCACAGGGGCTCTATGGCTACACCTTC
TRBV7-2	TRBJ2-5	-	TRBD2	CASSLSSRSGETQYF	TGTGCCAGCAGCTTAAGTTCTCGTAGCGGGGAGACCCAGTACTTC
TRBV4-3	TRBJ1-1	few	TRBD1	CASSQLRGDTEAFF	TGCGCCAGCAGCCAACTCAGGGGGGATACTGAAGCTTTCTTT
TRBV4-2	TRBJ1-2	-	-	CASSQETGSYRYGYTF	TGTGCCAGCAGCCAAGAGACCGGATCATATAGGTATGGCTACACCTTC
TRBV2	TRBJ2-2	few	-	CASGLQGIGELFF	TGTGCCAGCGGACTACAGGGGATCGGGGAGCTGTTTTTT
TRBV5-6	TRBJ2-1	-	-	CASSRLGPRGHEQFF	TGTGCCAGCAGCCGGCTGGGACCGCGGGGCCATGAGCAGTTCTTC
TRBV7-2	TRBJ2-2	few	TRBD2	CASSLEGTTTGELFF	TGTGCCAGCAGCTTAGAAGGGACTACCACCGGGGAGCTGTTTTTT
TRBV11-3	TRBJ2-5	-	-	CASSPTLGETQYF	TGTGCCAGCAGCCCCACCCTAGGGGAGACCCAGTACTTC
TRBV29-1	TRBJ2-3	few	-	CSVEMGTSTDTQYF	TGCAGCGTTGAAATGGGAACTAGCACAGATACGCAGTATTTT
TRBV12-5	TRBJ2-5	-	TRBD2	CASGPGLAGGFGETQYF	TGTGCTAGTGGCCCCGGACTAGCGGGAGGGTTCGGGGAGACCCAGTACTTC
TRBV7-9	TRBJ1-1	few	-	CASSLGTSNIAFF	TGTGCCAGCAGCTTAGGGACATCTAACATTGCTTTCTTT
TRBV6-5	TRBJ2-4	-	TRBD2	CASSLLAGAKNIQYF	TGTGCCAGCAGCCTACTAGCGGGAGCCAAAAACATTCAGTACTTC
TRBV29-1	TRBJ1-2	-	TRBD1	CSVRQGIYGYTF	TGCAGCGTACGACAGGGAATTTATGGCTACACCTTC
TRBV5-1	TRBJ1-4	many	-	CASSSRGEKLFF	TGCGCCAGCAGCTCGCGAGGGGAAAAACTGTTTTTT
TRBV28	TRBJ1-2	few	-	CASSLQTTVYTF	TGTGCCAGCAGTTTACAGACGACAGTCTACACCTTC
TRBV6-1	TRBJ2-7	few	-	CASGADPYEQYF	TGTGCCAGCGGAGCGGATCCCTACGAGCAGTACTTC
TRBV6-5	TRBJ2-1	few	-	CASRTYNEQFF	TGTGCCAGCAGGACCTACAATGAGCAGTTCTTC
TRBV7-2	TRBJ2-2	-	TRBD1	CASSADRTNTGELFF	TGTGCCAGCAGCGCGGACAGGACGAACACCGGGGAGCTGTTTTTT
TRBV27	TRBJ1-5	-	-	CASSLQGNQPQHF	TGTGCCAGCAGTTTACAGGGCAATCAGCCCCAGCATTTT
TRBV30	TRBJ2-3	-	TRBD1	CAWETGGTDTQYF	TGTGCCTGGGAGACAGGGGGCACAGATACGCAGTATTTT
TRBV7-2	TRBJ2-5	few	-	CASSFFQPGRETQYF	TGTGCCAGCAGCTTTTTCCAGCCTGGACGTGAGACCCAGTACTTC
TRBV18	TRBJ2-7	-	-	CASSPASRGAYEQYF	TGTGCCAGCTCACCTGCGAGCCGAGGGGCCTACGAGCAGTACTTC